This entry describes one T cell receptor beta chain. Its antigen is still unknown. Authors of the study amplified TCR beta CDR3 regions from RNA transcripts. First-round RT-PCR of the TCR CDR3 relied on the HTBI primer set. MiXCR, applied by TCRdb to the multiplex PCR reads, yields one record per CDR3 protein. The sample contains a few hundred thousand distinct CDR3 sequences, about 14% of which appear only once. This sample was taken from a study of T cells in Graves' hyperthyroidism and ophthalmopathy. Across the study: Peripheral blood was collected at initial diagnosis, before any treatment. Study conclusions and caveats: Before onset, by a median of around 6.4 months, the model predicted ophthalmopathy.

Trimming removed 2 bases from V and 3 bases from J, with 13 bases in between. The length of the CDR3 is 15 residues. Germline V gives CDR1 MGHRA, CDR2 YSYEKL. Used for diagnoses were clinical symptoms, serum thyroxine and TRAb, thyroid ultrasound and orbital computed tomography. Sample: blood. This TCR derives from a woman in her 30s with Graves' hyperthyroidism that later progressed to Graves' ophthalmopathy. The chain combines TRBV4-1 with TRBJ1-1, with a possible D match to TRBD1 (6 bases). The chain's CDR3 is CASSQLQGVHTEAFF. CDR3 in DNA: TGCGCCAGCAGCCAATTACAGGGAGTCCACACTGAAGCTTTCTTT.